This T cell receptor beta chain was retrieved from a study of T-cell memory formation after mild COVID-19. Study-wide context: Clusters of TCRs were largely donor specific.

CDR1 is SGHTA and CDR2 is FQGTGA in the germline V gene. CDR3 length: 15 residues. The germline V and J ends were trimmed by 5 bases and 3 bases, with 15 bases remaining between them. MiXCR, applied by TCRdb to the 5' RACE reads, yields one record per CDR3 protein. The data contain around 300,000 distinct CDR3 sequences, approximately 14% of them singletons. This sequence was found in a man between 18 and 29 years old who had mild COVID-19 (a few samples of this study predate the infection). Cell type and time point are not known. Sequenced sample: PBMCs or a T cell subset sorted from them (not recorded which). The rearrangement joins TRBV7-3 to TRBJ2-3, with D hard to call. The CDR3 region is CASSPGPQRTDTQYF. The CDR3 DNA is TGTGCCAGCAGCCCCGGCCCCCAGAGGACAGATACGCAGTATTTT. Filled out from reference TRBV7-3 and TRBJ2-3, the complete variable domain reads GAGVSQTPSNKVTEKGKYVELRCDPISGHTALYWYRQSLGQGPEFLIYFQGTGAADDSGLPNDRFFAVRPEGSVSTLKIQRTERGDSAVYLCASSPGPQRTDTQYFGPGTRLTVL.